This T cell receptor (beta chain) was obtained from a study of blood T cells in healthy people across ages. Germline values: CDR1 LNHNV, CDR2 YYDKDF (reference sequence). The CDR3 loop spans 17 amino acids. V lost 0 bases and J 3 bases, leaving 14 bases between the germline ends. Healthy individuals of Caucasian origin from Russia, aged about 6 to 100, served as donors. Samples each yielded at least 5 micrograms of total RNA. It was with a sample-barcoded 5' primer and a J-beta primer mix that a second PCR of roughly 6 to 12 cycles was run. Sequencing yielded, for each sample, at least 3 million paired-end reads carrying CDR3. TCRdb re-analysed the 5' RACE reads in MiXCR, keeping a single row per CDR3 protein. The sample consists of 800,000 or so distinct CDR3 sequences, approximately 25% of them appearing once. This sample also appeared in a second study, on T cells of mothers and their children. From that report: At a rate of approximately 1.5 ug per 15 ul, cDNA synthesis received all of the extracted RNA.

V and J are TRBV15 and TRBJ1-4; a weak D match, TRBD1 (5 bases). The sample was blood. This TCR came from a boy between 10 and 17 years old in good health. The DNA of the CDR3 is TGTGCCACCAGCAGAGAAAGATGGGACGCGCCTAATGAAAAACTGTTTTTT. This encodes CATSRERWDAPNEKLFF.